Detailed here is one T cell receptor (beta chain). The antigen is not known. Repertoires were generated with immunoSEQ multiplex PCR, while TCRdb's copy carries only in-frame clones and drops some. The table lists around 130,000 clones, about 90% of them singletons, with approximately 1.5% in the top ten. The data belong to a study of T cell responses to AZD1222 COVID-19 vaccine. Study-level points and caveats: Baseline seropositivity characterized only a handful of AZD1222 recipients. It was only after the peak T cell response that any repertoires were sampled. The sample set comprised mostly white British donors with more females, and clonal diversity was possibly underestimated. The CD4 TCRs associated with vaccination extended across spike and predominated at 160-218 and 743-854.

The CDR3 covers 12 residues. V lost 1 base and J lost 8, with 8 bases in between. The germline CDR1 and CDR2 sequences are LGHNT and FRNRAP. J is TRBJ1-2 and V is TRBV12-5; no reliable D call. The sample was peripheral blood, taken on day 0 of AZD1222 vaccination. The TCR sequence derives from an adult in good health. DNA of the CDR3: TGTGCTAGTGGTTTGGGTCCGTGGGGCTACACCTTC. Its protein is CASGLGPWGYTF.